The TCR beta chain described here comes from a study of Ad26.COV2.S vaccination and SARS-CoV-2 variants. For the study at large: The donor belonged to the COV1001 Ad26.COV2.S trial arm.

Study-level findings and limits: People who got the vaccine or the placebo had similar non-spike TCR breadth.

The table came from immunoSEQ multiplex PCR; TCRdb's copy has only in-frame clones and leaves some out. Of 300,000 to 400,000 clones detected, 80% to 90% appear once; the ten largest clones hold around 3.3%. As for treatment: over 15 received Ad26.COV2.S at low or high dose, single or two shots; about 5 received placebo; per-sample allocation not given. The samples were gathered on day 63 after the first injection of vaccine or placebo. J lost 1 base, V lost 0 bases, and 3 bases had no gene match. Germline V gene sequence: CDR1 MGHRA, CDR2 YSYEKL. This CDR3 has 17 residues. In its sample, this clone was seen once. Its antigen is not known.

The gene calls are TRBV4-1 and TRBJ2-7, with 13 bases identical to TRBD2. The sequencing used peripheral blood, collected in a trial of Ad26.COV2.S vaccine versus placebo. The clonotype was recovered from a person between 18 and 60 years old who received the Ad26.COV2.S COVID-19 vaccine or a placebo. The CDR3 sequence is CASSQDWTSGGSYEQYF. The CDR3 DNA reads TGCGCCAGCAGCCAAGACTGGACTAGCGGGGGATCCTACGAGCAGTACTTC.